The 20 T cell receptor beta chains below all came from one sample that was sequenced in a study of vaccination effects on CD4 cells after COVID-19. ViraFEST expansion of antigen-specific CD4+ T cells with viral peptide pools preceded sequencing. Cells that had been cultured for less than 13 days were the source of isolated CD4+ T cells. Participants got two doses of BNT162b2 or mRNA-1273 vaccine. Repertoires were generated with immunoSEQ multiplex PCR, while TCRdb's copy carries only in-frame clones and drops some. The sample lists fewer than 20,000 clones, about 76% occurring once. These receptors are not linked to any known antigen. The sample was CD4+ T cells from PBMCs cultured with HCoV-NL63 spike peptides, taken after COVID-19 vaccination. The source is a human donor who received a COVID-19 vaccine.

In DNA form, the CDR3 reads TGTGCCACCAGCAGAGATGGGGGGTTACACAATGAGCAGTTCTTC. As protein: CATSRDGGLHNEQFF. The J gene is TRBJ2-1, the V gene TRBV15; TRBD2 might be the D (6 bases). Looked up from germline, CDR1 is LNHNV and CDR2 is YYDKDF (reference sequence). This CDR3 is 15 amino acids long. The ends were cut back, 0 bases at V and 5 bases at J, with 11 bases in the middle.

This clone was counted once. The chain employs TRBV6-6 and TRBJ1-3; D ambiguous. Per germline, CDR1 MNHNY and CDR2 SVGAGI (reference sequence). The ends were cut back, 4 bases at V and 4 bases at J, with 5 bases in the middle. The length of the CDR3 is 12 residues. The DNA of the CDR3 is TGTGCCAGCAGTTTAGACGGAAACACCATATATTTT. Translating gives CASSLDGNTIYF.

This chain connects TRBV28 to TRBJ2-7, with 7 bases lining up with TRBD1. This CDR3 is 13 amino acids long. V lost 5 bases, J lost 0 bases, and 1 base stayed unmatched. Germline-derived CDR1 and CDR2 are MDHEN and SYDVKM. The CDR3 coding sequence is TGTGCCAGCAGTCGGGACAGCTCCTACGAGCAGTACTTC. This gives the protein CASSRDSSYEQYF.

This clone appeared a few times. This chain connects TRBV5-4 to TRBJ1-1; maybe TRBD1 (5 bases). The CDR3 has 11 residues. V lost 2 bases to trimming and J lost 10 bases, with 9 bases between them. The V gene's germline CDR1 is SGHNT and CDR2 YYREEE (reference sequence). The CDR3 loop is CASSLEGPAFF. CDR3 DNA sequence: TGTGCCAGCAGCTTAGAGGGGCCAGCTTTCTTT. Looking up the rest from reference TRBV5-4 and TRBJ1-1 gives the full variable domain: ETGVTQSPTHLIKTRGQQVTLRCSSQSGHNTVSWYQQALGQGPQFIFQYYREEENGRGNFPPRFSGLQFPNYSSELNVNALELDDSALYLCASSLEGPAFFGQGTRLTVV.

The chain combines TRBV6-2 or TRBV6-3 with TRBJ2-7; no definite D call. The CDR3 consists of 16 residues. The ends were cut back, 2 bases at V and 2 bases at J, with 16 bases in the middle. Germline CDR1 and CDR2: MNHEY and SVGEGT. The CDR3 DNA is TGTGCCAGCAGTTACAGTGGGCAGGAACTGACCTACGAGCAGTACTTC. This gives the protein CASSYSGQELTYEQYF.

The rearrangement joins TRBV5-5 to TRBJ2-6, with 9 positions matching TRBD2. Germline values: CDR1 SGHKS, CDR2 YYEKEE (reference sequence). Unmatched junction bases numbered 8, after V lost 4 bases and J lost 0 bases. The CDR3 runs 18 residues. The CDR3 loop is CASSLAGTISSGANVLTF. The CDR3 nucleotides read TGTGCCAGCAGCCTAGCGGGAACTATAAGCTCTGGGGCCAACGTCCTGACTTTC.

CDR3 in amino acids: CASSSPGASNQPQHF. The CDR3 region has the DNA TGTGCCAGCAGCTCCCCAGGGGCGAGCAATCAGCCCCAGCATTTT. The chain couples TRBV28 to TRBJ1-5, with a possible D match to TRBD1 (6 bases). Trimming removed 6 bases from V and 1 base from J, with 13 bases in between. Germline assignment: CDR1 MDHEN and CDR2 SYDVKM. The CDR3 length is 15 residues.

This chain connects TRBV2 to TRBJ2-5; D may match TRBD1 or TRBD2 (5 bases each). The germline V gene has CDR1 SNHLY and CDR2 FYNNEI. This CDR3 contains 15 residues. Trimming pared 4 bases from V and 10 bases from J, leaving 22 bases between. CDR3 amino acids: CASSVPGTVKQGQYF. The CDR3 region has the DNA TGTGCCAGCAGTGTCCCGGGGACCGTAAAGCAAGGCCAGTACTTC.

The rearrangement uses TRBV7-2 and TRBJ1-4; D not certain. V was cut by 10 bases and J by 2 bases, with 14 bases left in between. CDR1 and CDR2 from the germline V gene are SGHTA and FQGNSA. The CDR3 runs to 14 residues. The CDR3 sequence: CATNHGSTNEKLFF. The CDR3 DNA reads as TGTGCCACTAACCATGGATCGACTAATGAAAAACTGTTTTTT.

The chain's CDR3 is CASSLVNKDLNSPLHF. In nucleotides, the CDR3 is TGTGCCAGCAGCTTAGTCAATAAGGACCTGAATTCACCCCTCCACTTT. The V gene is TRBV7-2, the J gene TRBJ1-6; D unresolved. The CDR3 has 16 amino acids. The V end was cut by 1 base, the J end by 7 bases, with 14 bases between. Germline V lookup: CDR1 SGHTA, CDR2 FQGNSA.

CDR3 nucleotide sequence: TGTGCCAGCAGCCTTACACCAGGGGGCTCTGGAAACACCATATATTTT. Protein sequence: CASSLTPGGSGNTIYF. The genes are TRBV5-5 and TRBJ1-3; 7 bases line up with TRBD1. Germline CDR1 SGHKS, CDR2 YYEKEE (reference sequence). The CDR3 loop spans 16 amino acids. J was trimmed by 0 bases and V by 4 bases; bases with no gene match: 7.

The chain uses TRBV30 and TRBJ2-1; 12 nucleotides line up with TRBD2. CDR1 is GTSNPN, CDR2 SVGIG, per germline (reference sequence). V lost 5 bases and J lost 6; bases outside the gene matches: 5. This CDR3 spans 14 amino acids. The DNA for the CDR3 is TGTGCCTGGGGTCCGGGACTAGCGGGCAATGAGCAGTTCTTC. Protein sequence: CAWGPGLAGNEQFF.

The chain recombines TRBV14 with TRBJ2-1; D not resolved. CDR3 length: 14 residues. The germline gives CDR1 SGHDN, CDR2 FVKESK. Trimming removed 0 bases at V and 10 bases at J, with 13 bases between. The CDR3 sequence: CASSQDPARREQFF. In nucleotides, the CDR3 is TGTGCCAGCAGCCAAGATCCGGCTCGACGCGAGCAGTTCTTC. The full variable domain, with the rest looked up from reference TRBV14 and TRBJ2-1, is EAGVTQFPSHSVIEKGQTVTLRCDPISGHDNLYWYRRVMGKEIKFLLHFVKESKQDESGMPNNRFLAERTGGTYSTLKVQPAELEDSGVYFCASSQDPARREQFFGPGTRLTVL.

The rearrangement links TRBV18 to TRBJ2-7; D is tentatively TRBD1 or TRBD2 (5 bases each). Germline V gene sequence: CDR1 KGHSH, CDR2 LQKENI. V was pared by 1 base and J by 5 bases, with 9 bases between. This CDR3 spans 13 amino acids. The CDR3 sequence: CASSPLGVHEQYF. The DNA of the CDR3 is TGTGCCAGCTCACCACTGGGGGTCCACGAGCAGTACTTC.

The gene calls are TRBV3-1 (or the pseudogene TRBV3-2) and TRBJ2-5, with TRBD2 identical over 11 bases. Germline lookup yields CDR1 LGHDT and CDR2 YNNKEL (reference sequence). The CDR3 length is 16 residues. The V and J ends lost 3 bases and 2 bases, in that order; junction bases with no gene match: 5. CDR3 protein: CASSHPRLAGQETQYF. The CDR3 coding sequence is TGTGCCAGCAGCCACCCTCGACTAGCGGGACAAGAGACCCAGTACTTC.

The rearrangement joins TRBV6-5 to TRBJ1-3, with D unresolved. V shed 4 bases and J shed 4 bases, with 5 bases lying between them. Germline V gene data show CDR1 as MNHEY and CDR2 as SVGAGI. The CDR3 length is 12 residues. In nucleotides, the CDR3 is TGTGCCAGCAGTTCCGGGGGAAACACCATATATTTT. Protein sequence: CASSSGGNTIYF.

Only a few counts were recorded for this clone. This rearrangement joins TRBV5-6 to TRBJ2-1, with TRBD2 matching over 9 bases. The CDR3 is made up of 15 amino acids. J gave up 2 bases and V 0 bases, and 0 bases lay outside the gene matches. CDR1 is SGHDT, CDR2 YYEEEE, per germline. CDR3 DNA: TGTGCCAGCAGCTTGGGACTAGCGGCCTACAATGAGCAGTTCTTC. As protein: CASSLGLAAYNEQFF.

V gene TRBV19 combines with J gene TRBJ2-1; D ambiguous. The CDR3 covers 14 residues. Trimming shortened V by 10 bases and J by 3 bases, and 16 bases separated the two germline ends. Germline V CDR1 and CDR2: LNHDA, SQIVND (reference sequence). The CDR3 here is CATRSRAIYNEQFF. The CDR3 DNA follows: TGTGCCACCAGAAGCCGGGCCATCTACAATGAGCAGTTCTTC.

The chain combines TRBV15 with TRBJ2-5, with 7 bases matching TRBD1. After removal of 6 bases from V and 5 bases from J, the junction contained 12 bases not matched to a gene. The CDR3 totals 15 residues. Germline V gene lookup returns CDR1 LNHNV and CDR2 YYDKDF (reference sequence). The CDR3 loop reads CATRVPRQGWETQYF. The CDR3 DNA reads as TGTGCCACCAGAGTCCCGCGACAGGGTTGGGAGACCCAGTACTTC.

This clone has just a few counts. The gene calls are TRBV19 and TRBJ2-1; 7 positions agree with TRBD1. V lost 7 bases, J lost 7 bases, and 10 bases stayed unmatched. CDR3 size: 14 residues. In germline, CDR1 is LNHDA, CDR2 SQIVND (reference sequence). CDR3 DNA: TGTGCCAGTAATCCCGGGACAGAGGCAAATGAGCAGTTCTTC. Its translation is CASNPGTEANEQFF.